Included here is one T cell receptor (beta chain) sequence, with context. The sample originates from a study of blood T cell repertoires in COVID-19. Study summary: Both acute and convalescent COVID-19 samples were obtained from the United States, Italy and Spain. PBMCs, B-cell-depleted T cells, or T cells provided the cDNA or gDNA that made up the material.

Authors' analysis steps: Quantification of nucleated cells was approximated via reference gene primer amplification. Some clones are missing from TCRdb's copy, which holds only in-frame ones; the method was immunoSEQ multiplex PCR. V and J calls and clone size come straight from that table; D and trimming were deduced from the DNA. The repertoire consists of 80,000 to 90,000 clones, with approximately 80% occurring once and the leading ten covering 10% to 12%. Trimming cost V 10 bases and J 3 bases, with 15 bases left between them. The germline gives CDR1 ENHRY, CDR2 SYGVKD. The CDR3 is 13 residues long.

The rearrangement uses TRBV10-3 and TRBJ1-2, with D maybe TRBD1 (5 bases). This clonotype was obtained from a man between 70 and 80 years old with acute or convalescent COVID-19. The source material was peripheral blood. CDR3 loop: CATQGRSDYGYTF. CDR3 sequence (DNA): TGTGCCACCCAGGGTAGGTCCGACTATGGCTACACCTTC.